The 13 T cell receptor beta chains presented below share a single source sample, sequenced in a study of long-term antiretroviral therapy in people with HIV. Survey level was the resolution at which the v3.0 immunoSEQ assay ran. The table came from immunoSEQ multiplex PCR; TCRdb's copy has only in-frame clones and leaves some out. The repertoire has 30,000 to 50,000 clones, around 83% of them found once; the top ten carry 4.5% to 7%. The sequenced sample was unsorted PBMCs, obtained 3.1 years after starting antiretroviral therapy. The receptor set was obtained from a woman aged 50 to 60 with HIV.

This chain connects TRBV5-6 to TRBJ2-7; tentative D call: TRBD2 (5 bases). The CDR3 is 14 amino acids. The germline CDR1 and CDR2 sequences are SGHDT and YYEEEE. V dropped 3 bases and J dropped 3 bases, with 13 bases sitting between them. The CDR3 reads CASSSMGGYYEQYF. DNA for the CDR3: TGTGCCAGCAGCTCCATGGGCGGGTACTACGAGCAGTACTTC.

This sequence joins TRBV5-1 and TRBJ2-7; 7 bases line up with TRBD1. Looked up from germline, CDR1 is SGHRS and CDR2 is YFSETQ. The V gene end was trimmed by 0 bases and the J gene end by 6 bases; junction bases not matched to a gene: 6. CDR3 length equals 14 residues. CDR3 sequence: CASSLAGQVSEQYF. In DNA form, the CDR3 reads TGCGCCAGCAGCTTGGCTGGACAGGTTTCCGAGCAGTACTTC.

The J gene is TRBJ2-5, the V gene TRBV5-1; tentative D call: TRBD1 (5 bases). The end of the DNA aligns better with TRBJ2-7, so the J call may be wrong. The length of the CDR3 is 14 residues. Germline V gene lookup returns CDR1 SGHRS and CDR2 YFSETQ. The CDR3 DNA reads TGCGCCAGCAGCTTGGGCAGGGCCTCCTACGAGCAGTACTTC. Its translation is CASSLGRASYEQYF.

Here the CDR3 reads CASSLEGQGRFRGNTIYF. CDR3 in DNA: TGTGCCAGCAGCTTAGAAGGACAGGGGCGATTTCGTGGAAACACCATATATTTT. The genes are TRBV7-2 and TRBJ1-3; 9 bases line up with TRBD1. Trimming removed 1 base from V and 3 bases from J; junction bases left unmatched: 10. There are 18 residues in the CDR3. Germline V gives CDR1 SGHTA, CDR2 FQGNSA.

The chain recombines TRBV15 with TRBJ2-7, with a possible D match to TRBD1 (5 bases). The CDR3 runs to 16 residues. The V gene lost 3 bases and the J gene lost 5 bases, with 20 bases spanning the gap. Germline CDR1 reads LNHNV; CDR2 reads YYDKDF (reference sequence). CDR3 bases: TGTGCCACCAGCAGGAGTGCGGCGGACATCCATCACGAGCAGTACTTC. Translation: CATSRSAADIHHEQYF.

This chain uses TRBV5-4 with TRBJ1-6; possible D gene TRBD1, 6 bases. Germline CDR1 and CDR2: SGHNT and YYREEE (reference sequence). Trimming stripped 0 bases from V and 6 bases from J, with 16 bases between. This CDR3 has 17 amino acids. The CDR3 region has the DNA TGTGCCAGCAGCTTGGGCGGCGGGGGCGGCTTTAATTCACCCCTCCACTTT. Translated, it gives CASSLGGGGGFNSPLHF.

This chain links TRBV7-9 with TRBJ2-7, with D unresolved. This CDR3 spans 17 amino acids. The ends were cut back, 2 bases at V and 0 bases at J, with 17 bases in the middle. In germline, CDR1 is SEHNR, CDR2 FQNEAQ (reference sequence). CDR3 in DNA: TGTGCCAGCAGCTTATCAGTTAAGGTCCTTGGCTCCTACGAGCAGTACTTC. The encoded protein is CASSLSVKVLGSYEQYF.

The chain carries TRBV7-2 and TRBJ2-2; D not resolved. Trimming stripped 5 bases from V and 0 bases from J, with 7 bases between. This CDR3 spans 14 amino acids. Germline V CDR1 and CDR2: SGHTA, FQGNSA. Written as DNA, the CDR3 is TGTGCCAGCAGCGGGATCTCGAACACCGGGGAGCTGTTTTTT. Its protein is CASSGISNTGELFF.

The chain carries TRBV10-3 and TRBJ2-5, with 10 nucleotides matching TRBD1. The CDR3 runs to 14 residues. V was clipped by 10 bases and J by 5 bases; unmatched bases: 10. Looked up from germline, CDR1 is ENHRY and CDR2 is SYGVKD. Here the CDR3 reads CATSSGQGTETQYF. In nucleotides, the CDR3 is TGTGCCACGAGTTCGGGACAGGGGACCGAGACCCAGTACTTC.

V is TRBV11-3 and J is TRBJ1-3, with D tentatively TRBD1 (5 bases). V lost 4 bases and J lost 0, with 16 bases in between. The length of the CDR3 is 17 residues. CDR1 and CDR2 from the germline V gene are SGHNT and YENEEA. The CDR3 DNA is TGTGCCAGCAGCTCCCCCCGGGGCACGTACTCTGGAAACACCATATATTTT. It yields the protein CASSSPRGTYSGNTIYF.

The V call is TRBV5-1, the J call TRBJ1-1; D is undetermined. The CDR3 runs 13 residues. V was cut by 7 bases and J by 1 base, with 11 bases left in between. Germline V lookup: CDR1 SGHRS, CDR2 YFSETQ. CDR3 protein: CASSVRTNTEAFF. DNA for the CDR3: TGCGCCAGCTCTGTCAGAACGAACACTGAAGCTTTCTTT.

J is TRBJ1-1 and V is TRBV9; D remains unclear. Germline CDR1 and CDR2: SGDLS and YYNGEE. This CDR3 comprises 14 residues. V was trimmed by 0 bases and J by 1 base, leaving 7 bases between them. This CDR3 reads CASSVGRGNTEAFF. Here the CDR3 DNA reads TGTGCCAGCAGCGTAGGTAGAGGGAACACTGAAGCTTTCTTT.

This sequence joins TRBV5-1 and TRBJ2-4, with D possibly matching TRBD2 (6 bases). V was cut by 2 bases and J by 0 bases, with 12 bases left in between. The CDR3 runs to 16 residues. The germline gives CDR1 SGHRS, CDR2 YFSETQ. The CDR3 region has the DNA TGCGCCAGCAGCTTTATTCCGGGACTAGCCAAAAACATTCAGTACTTC. It encodes CASSFIPGLAKNIQYF.